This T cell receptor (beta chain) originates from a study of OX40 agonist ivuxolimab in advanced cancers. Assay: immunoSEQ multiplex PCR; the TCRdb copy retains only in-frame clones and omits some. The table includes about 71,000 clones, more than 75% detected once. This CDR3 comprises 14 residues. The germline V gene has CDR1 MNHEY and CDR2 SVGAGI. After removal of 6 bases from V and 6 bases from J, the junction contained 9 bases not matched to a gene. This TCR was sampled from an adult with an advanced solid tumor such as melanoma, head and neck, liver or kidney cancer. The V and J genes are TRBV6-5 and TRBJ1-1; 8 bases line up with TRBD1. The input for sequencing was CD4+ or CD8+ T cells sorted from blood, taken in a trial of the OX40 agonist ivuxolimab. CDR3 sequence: CASSLRTGLSEAFF. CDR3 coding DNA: TGTGCCAGCAGCCTTCGGACAGGGCTTTCTGAAGCTTTCTTT.